The 32 T cell receptor beta chains given below trace back to one sample, sequenced in a study of T cell responses to AZD1222 COVID-19 vaccine. Assay used: immunoSEQ multiplex PCR; TCRdb lists only in-frame clones, some missing. Of under 150,000 clones in the sample, approximately 94% were seen once. Material: peripheral blood, obtained on day 0 of AZD1222 vaccination. The receptors shown here come from an adult in good health.

This clone was counted a single time. The chain is built from TRBV7-3 and TRBJ2-7; 9 nucleotides agree with TRBD2. CDR3 length: 15 residues. Trimming at V came to 5 bases and at J to 3 bases, leaving 8 bases not matched to a gene. CDR1 SGHTA and CDR2 FQGTGA come from the germline V gene. The DNA of the CDR3 is TGTGCCAGCAGCCCCGGAGCGGGAGGAGGCTACGAGCAGTACTTC. Translated, it gives CASSPGAGGGYEQYF.

This clone was counted once. This chain links TRBV18 with TRBJ1-1, with D hard to call. V gave up 1 base and J gave up 6 bases, with 12 bases separating them. The CDR3 length is 14 residues. The germline V gene encodes CDR1 KGHSH and CDR2 LQKENI. Here the CDR3 reads CASSPLGPWPEAFF. The CDR3, as DNA: TGTGCCAGCTCACCACTCGGGCCTTGGCCTGAAGCTTTCTTT.

The V and J genes are TRBV30 and TRBJ1-1; D is unresolved. Deletions cut 1 base from V and 8 bases from J, with 8 bases between. The germline V gene has CDR1 GTSNPN and CDR2 SVGIG (reference sequence). The CDR3 sequence is 11 residues long. CDR3: CAWSEGGEAFF. DNA of the CDR3: TGTGCCTGGAGTGAAGGAGGGGAAGCTTTCTTT.

V and J are TRBV13 and TRBJ2-6, with TRBD2 identical over 9 bases. The trim removed 4 bases at V and 0 bases at J, leaving 7 bases unmatched. Germline lookup yields CDR1 PRHDT and CDR2 FYEKMQ (reference sequence). The CDR3 runs to 18 residues. The CDR3: CASSWELRGGSGANVLTF. DNA of the CDR3: TGTGCCAGCAGCTGGGAATTGCGGGGGGGCTCTGGGGCCAACGTCCTGACTTTC.

V usage is TRBV19 and J usage is TRBJ1-2, with D uncertain. The CDR3 runs 13 residues. Germline values: CDR1 LNHDA, CDR2 SQIVND (reference sequence). V lost 5 bases and J lost 8, with 15 bases in between. CDR3 loop: CASSPPEGWGYTF. The CDR3 DNA reads as TGTGCCAGTAGTCCACCGGAGGGCTGGGGCTACACCTTC.

This rearrangement joins TRBV27 to TRBJ2-1; 13 bases are a match to TRBD2. Germline loops: CDR1 MNHEY, CDR2 SMNVEV (reference sequence). The V and J ends lost 0 bases and 8 bases, in that order; junction bases with no gene match: 10. The CDR3 loop spans 18 amino acids. As DNA, the CDR3 is TGTGCCAGCAGTTTATCGGTAGGGGGGACTAGCGGGGTTCATGAGCAGTTCTTC. Residues: CASSLSVGGTSGVHEQFF.

V is TRBV19 and J is TRBJ2-5; 12 positions match TRBD1. The CDR3 is 16 residues long. With V trimmed by 5 bases and J by 9 bases, 13 bases remained unmatched. Germline V CDR1 and CDR2: LNHDA, SQIVND (reference sequence). This chain's CDR3 is CASSGGQGARGGSQYF. CDR3 sequence (DNA): TGTGCCAGTAGTGGGGGACAGGGGGCCCGCGGTGGGTCCCAGTACTTC.

V usage is TRBV9 and J usage is TRBJ2-1; D is unclear. The V gene's germline CDR1 is SGDLS and CDR2 YYNGEE. With 2 bases removed from V and 0 bases from J, the gap between germline ends came to 9 bases. This CDR3 has 15 amino acids. DNA of the CDR3: TGTGCCAGCAGCGTCATAGCAGACTCCTACAATGAGCAGTTCTTC. Translating it yields CASSVIADSYNEQFF.

The chain couples TRBV21-1 to TRBJ1-6; whether TRBD1, the table's D call, matches the DNA was not checked. TRBV21-1 is annotated as a pseudogene. This CDR3 comprises 17 residues. This chain's CDR3 is CASSKSLDQGARSPLHF. In DNA, the CDR3 is TGTGCCAGCAGCAAAAGTCTAGACCAGGGGGCGCGTTCACCCCTCCACTTT.

The chain uses TRBV19 and TRBJ2-7; D is perhaps TRBD1 (5 bases). CDR1 LNHDA and CDR2 SQIVND come from the germline V gene (reference sequence). The length of the CDR3 is 14 residues. V was cut by 7 bases and J by 3 bases, with 16 bases left in between. The DNA for the CDR3 is TGTGCCAGTACCCTAGGGGCATATAACTACGAGCAGTACTTC. Its protein product is CASTLGAYNYEQYF. The full variable domain, rest sourced from reference TRBV19 and TRBJ2-7, is DGGITQSPKYLFRKEGQNVTLSCEQNLNHDAMYWYRQDPGQGLRLIYYSQIVNDFQKGDIAEGYSVSREKKESFPLTVTSAQKNPTAFYLCASTLGAYNYEQYFGPGTRLTVT.

The genes are TRBV14 and TRBJ2-3; no definite D call. This CDR3 region has 13 residues. The V and J ends lost 8 bases and 1 base respectively, with 10 bases between them. In germline, CDR1 is SGHDN, CDR2 FVKESK. The CDR3 loop is CASQRWGTDTQYF. In DNA, the CDR3 is TGTGCCAGCCAGCGTTGGGGCACAGATACGCAGTATTTT.

This chain links TRBV6-2 or TRBV6-3 with TRBJ2-7; D is unclear. This CDR3 is built from 11 residues. Germline V gene lookup returns CDR1 MNHEY and CDR2 SVGEGT. V gave up 5 bases and J gave up 4 bases, with 6 bases separating them. CDR3: CASSRYYEQYF. As DNA, the CDR3 is TGTGCCAGCAGTCGATATTACGAGCAGTACTTC.

The chain combines TRBV3-1 (or the pseudogene TRBV3-2) with TRBJ2-3; 12 positions agree with TRBD2. This CDR3 region has 15 residues. Germline CDR1 is LGHDT and CDR2 is YNNKEL (reference sequence). V gave up 3 bases and J gave up 11 bases; unmatched junction bases: 9. CDR3 sequence reads: CASSQGATSGRKQYF. CDR3 bases: TGTGCCAGCAGCCAGGGAGCGACTAGCGGGAGAAAGCAGTATTTT.

The chain uses TRBV27 and TRBJ1-4; tentatively, D is TRBD1 (6 bases). Trimming cost V 1 base and J 2 bases, with 8 bases left between them. The germline CDR1 and CDR2 sequences are MNHEY and SMNVEV (reference sequence). CDR3 length equals 15 residues. The CDR3 spells CASSLWGGTNEKLFF. The CDR3 bases are TGTGCCAGCAGTTTATGGGGGGGCACTAATGAAAAACTGTTTTTT. The complete variable domain, with remaining parts taken from reference TRBV27 and TRBJ1-4, reads EAQVTQNPRYLITVTGKKLTVTCSQNMNHEYMSWYRQDPGLGLRQIYYSMNVEVTDKGDVPEGYKVSRKEKRNFPLILESPSPNQTSLYFCASSLWGGTNEKLFFGSGTQLSVL.

The chain joins TRBV19 to TRBJ2-7; D is undetermined. CDR1 and CDR2 (germline): LNHDA, SQIVND (reference sequence). The CDR3 extends over 11 amino acids. Trimming took 4 bases from V and 0 from J, leaving 1 base between them. The CDR3 region is CASSNSYEQYF. CDR3 coding DNA: TGTGCCAGTAGTAACTCCTACGAGCAGTACTTC.

V gene TRBV6-5 combines with J gene TRBJ2-2, with TRBD1 matching over 7 bases. The CDR3 sequence is 15 residues long. J was trimmed by 0 bases and V by 5 bases; bases with no gene match: 3. Germline V lookup: CDR1 MNHEY, CDR2 SVGAGI. The CDR3 DNA reads as TGTGCCAGCAGTCTCGACAGGGCGAACACCGGGGAGCTGTTTTTT. It specifies CASSLDRANTGELFF.

This chain connects TRBV4-1 to TRBJ2-7; D is perhaps TRBD1 (6 bases). Germline CDR1 and CDR2: MGHRA and YSYEKL. V was cut by 0 bases and J by 2 bases, with 11 bases left in between. This CDR3 region has 15 residues. This CDR3 is CASSQEEGVTYEQYF. CDR3 in DNA: TGCGCCAGCAGCCAAGAAGAGGGGGTTACCTACGAGCAGTACTTC.

The chain joins TRBV5-6 to TRBJ2-3; D ambiguous. The CDR3 extends over 14 amino acids. Trimming took 0 bases from V and 4 from J, leaving 9 bases between them. Germline V gene sequence: CDR1 SGHDT, CDR2 YYEEEE. For the CDR3, the DNA is TGTGCCAGCAGCTTGGAAGGTTTCCCAGATACGCAGTATTTT. This translates into CASSLEGFPDTQYF.

V usage is TRBV29-1 and J usage is TRBJ2-1; 11 nucleotides match TRBD2. Germline assignment: CDR1 SQVTM and CDR2 ANQGSEA. V was clipped by 4 bases and J by 2 bases; unmatched bases: 19. This CDR3 contains 20 residues. The CDR3 here is CSVGRGWLAGGGVAYNEQFF. The CDR3 nucleotides are TGCAGCGTTGGTCGGGGATGGCTAGCGGGAGGCGGGGTCGCCTACAATGAGCAGTTCTTC.

The V and J genes are TRBV4-1 and TRBJ2-2; 9 nucleotides match TRBD1. The CDR3 consists of 16 residues. The J segment lost 4 bases and the V segment lost 0 bases, leaving 3 bases of the junction unmatched. Germline values: CDR1 MGHRA, CDR2 YSYEKL. CDR3 amino acids: CASSQEGTGSTGELFF. As DNA, the CDR3 is TGCGCCAGCAGCCAAGAAGGGACAGGGTCCACCGGGGAGCTGTTTTTT.

CDR3 in DNA: TGTGCCAGCAGTTTTGGGGTCCCTGGCTACACCTTC. Amino acid sequence: CASSFGVPGYTF. The V gene is TRBV6-5, the J gene TRBJ1-2, with D uncertain. There are 12 residues in the CDR3. Trimming shortened V by 4 bases and J by 7 bases, and 10 bases separated the two germline ends. Germline CDR1 is MNHEY and CDR2 is SVGAGI.

In nucleotides, the CDR3 is TGCAGCGTTGATGTGGGAGTGGAGACCCAGTACTTC. Its translation: CSVDVGVETQYF. This chain joins TRBV29-1 and TRBJ2-5, with a weak D call TRBD2 (5 bases). The CDR3 totals 12 residues. V was cut by 3 bases and J by 5 bases, with 10 bases left in between. CDR1 is SQVTM, CDR2 ANQGSEA, per germline.

V usage is TRBV6-5 and J usage is TRBJ2-7; 9 bases agree with TRBD1. Germline V gives CDR1 MNHEY, CDR2 SVGAGI. The CDR3 is 14 amino acids. J lost 6 bases, V lost 5 bases, and 8 bases had no gene match. As DNA, the CDR3 is TGTGCCAGCAGTACGGGACAGGGAGGTCGCGAGCAGTACTTC. It specifies CASSTGQGGREQYF.

The chain uses TRBV29-1 and TRBJ2-7, with 11 bases lining up with TRBD1. Germline-derived CDR1 and CDR2 are SQVTM and ANQGSEA. Unmatched junction bases numbered 10, after V lost 6 bases and J lost 6 bases. The CDR3 has 14 amino acids. DNA for the CDR3: TGCAGCGTCGGGGACAGGGGGTACCGGATCGAGCAGTACTTC. Its translation: CSVGDRGYRIEQYF.

This chain connects TRBV15 to TRBJ2-7; TRBD2 aligns across 7 bases. The CDR3 consists of 15 residues. The trim removed 0 bases at V and 7 bases at J, leaving 9 bases unmatched. Germline assignment: CDR1 LNHNV and CDR2 YYDKDF (reference sequence). CDR3 loop: CATSRDGGRLGEQYF. The CDR3 coding sequence is TGTGCCACCAGCAGAGATGGCGGGAGATTGGGGGAGCAGTACTTC.

The V gene is TRBV25-1, the J gene TRBJ2-7, with D tentatively TRBD2 (6 bases). Trimming removed 5 bases from V and 5 bases from J, with 19 bases in between. This CDR3 is 15 amino acids long. Germline CDR1 is MGHDK and CDR2 is SYGVNS. The CDR3 region has the DNA TGTGCCAGCAGTACGCGGGACTCCCTTCGAAACGAGCAGTACTTC. Protein: CASSTRDSLRNEQYF.

The J gene is TRBJ2-3, the V gene TRBV6-2 or TRBV6-3; 11 bases match TRBD2. The CDR3 is 17 amino acids. The V and J ends lost 6 bases and 2 bases, in that order; junction bases with no gene match: 10. The germline V gene encodes CDR1 MNHEY and CDR2 SVGEGT. The CDR3 is CASSLQLAGDPTDTQYF. In DNA, the CDR3 is TGTGCCAGCAGCCTACAACTAGCGGGGGACCCCACAGATACGCAGTATTTT.

The chain links TRBV7-2 to TRBJ2-5; D could derive from TRBD1 or TRBD2 (6 bases each). V was cut by 3 bases and J by 5 bases, with 13 bases left in between. The CDR3 runs 14 residues. Germline CDR1 is SGHTA and CDR2 is FQGNSA. The CDR3 is CASSFWGAGETQYF. In nucleotides, the CDR3 is TGTGCCAGCAGCTTTTGGGGGGCAGGGGAGACCCAGTACTTC.

The chain combines TRBV5-6 with TRBJ2-7; a weak D match, TRBD2 (5 bases). Trimming took off 3 bases at V and 6 bases at J, with 7 bases between the two ends. This CDR3 has 11 amino acids. CDR1 is SGHDT and CDR2 is YYEEEE in the germline V gene. In nucleotides, the CDR3 is TGTGCCAGCAGCTGGGCGGGCGAGCAGTACTTC. It codes for CASSWAGEQYF.

This clone was recorded only once. The J gene is TRBJ1-1, the V gene TRBV6-2 or TRBV6-3; D is ambiguous. This CDR3 has 17 amino acids. CDR1 is MNHEY, CDR2 SVGEGT, per germline. The V end lost 2 bases, the J end lost 0 bases, and 16 bases lay between the germline ends. CDR3 loop: CASSYPRSQSLNTEAFF. In DNA form, the CDR3 reads TGTGCCAGCAGTTACCCACGATCACAATCCCTGAACACTGAAGCTTTCTTT.

This clone occurred once. This CDR3 reads CASSQERASNEKLFF. The CDR3 bases are TGCGCCAGCAGCCAAGAACGGGCTAGCAACGAAAAACTGTTTTTT. The chain combines TRBV4-1 with TRBJ1-4; no clear D. V dropped 0 bases and J dropped 8 bases, with 13 bases sitting between them. The germline V gene has CDR1 MGHRA and CDR2 YSYEKL. CDR3 length: 15 residues.

The rearrangement uses TRBV7-2 and TRBJ2-7; the D is unclear. From germline, CDR1 is SGHTA and CDR2 FQGNSA. The V gene lost 1 base and the J gene lost 2 bases, with 9 bases spanning the gap. The length of the CDR3 is 14 residues. DNA for the CDR3: TGTGCCAGCAGCTTAGTTCCAGGCCCCTACGAGCAGTACTTC. This encodes CASSLVPGPYEQYF.